These 18 T cell receptor beta chains were sequenced from one sample in a study of shared clonotypes between healthy human individuals (TCRdb year 2020). Libraries came from the immunoSEQ multiplex PCR assay. The immuneACCESS repertoire file appears here via TCRdb, limited to in-frame rearrangements. These files lack a portion of the clones; in checked studies, under half of the deficit traces to unresolved V genes, and the cause of the others is not known. The table for this sample lists a few million clones; under 97% of them were counted only once. In total, the top ten clones hold roughly 0.13% of the sample. The specimen sequenced was naive CD4+ T cells sorted from blood. The meaning of the sample's cell subset or site label: CD45RA+ positively selected. These receptor sequences come from a man aged 18 to 30 in good health.

The chain combines TRBV27 with TRBJ1-1; TRBD1 is a possible D gene (5 bases). Between the trimmed V and J ends, which lost 3 bases and 1 base, there was a span of 18 bases. The CDR3 consists of 17 residues. Germline V gene data show CDR1 as MNHEY and CDR2 as SMNVEV (reference sequence). The CDR3 DNA reads as TGTGCCAGCAGTTTGTTCGGGGGACGTCGGACGAACACTGAAGCTTTCTTT. This gives the protein CASSLFGGRRTNTEAFF.

A note on this clone: The same CDR3 arises from other DNA sequences in this sample as well. V is TRBV6-5 and J is TRBJ1-1; D is perhaps TRBD1 (5 bases). Looked up from germline, CDR1 is MNHEY and CDR2 is SVGAGI. V gave up 6 bases and J gave up 2 bases, with 13 bases separating them. The CDR3 has 14 residues. In DNA, the CDR3 is TGTGCCAGCAGCCGCGGGACGACTAACACTGAAGCTTTCTTT. Protein product: CASSRGTTNTEAFF.

Regarding this clone: Other DNA sequences from this sample encode an identical CDR3 as well. The gene calls are TRBV28 and TRBJ1-2; D is unresolved. Germline V gives CDR1 MDHEN, CDR2 SYDVKM. The CDR3 extends over 12 amino acids. V was trimmed by 3 bases and J by 2 bases, leaving 4 bases between them. The CDR3 is CASSLLNYGYTF. The DNA for the CDR3 is TGTGCCAGCAGTTTGCTGAACTATGGCTACACCTTC.

V is TRBV7-3 and J is TRBJ2-2, with D possibly matching TRBD1 (7 bases). Trimming left V 2 bases short and J 3 bases short, with 10 bases between. Germline lookup yields CDR1 SGHTA and CDR2 FQGTGA. The CDR3 consists of 15 residues. The CDR3 sequence is CASSLQGGYTGELFF. In DNA, the CDR3 is TGTGCCAGCAGCTTACAGGGGGGATACACCGGGGAGCTGTTTTTT.

This chain connects TRBV9 to TRBJ1-5; 10 positions agree with TRBD1. The germline V gene encodes CDR1 SGDLS and CDR2 YYNGEE. Trimming at V came to 2 bases and at J to 6 bases, leaving 8 bases not matched to a gene. The CDR3 totals 16 residues. The CDR3 here is CASSVRTGGKAQPQHF. CDR3 DNA: TGTGCCAGCAGCGTGAGGACAGGGGGTAAGGCTCAGCCCCAGCATTTT.

The genes are TRBV7-2 and TRBJ2-5, with 7 bases identical to TRBD2. Looked up from germline, CDR1 is SGHTA and CDR2 is FQGNSA. The CDR3 is 14 residues long. The junction had 5 bases not matched to a gene; V was cut back by 2 bases and J by 5 bases. CDR3 in amino acids: CASSLSFGGETQYF. DNA of the CDR3: TGTGCCAGCAGCTTAAGCTTCGGGGGGGAGACCCAGTACTTC. The full variable domain, in which reference TRBV7-2 and TRBJ2-5 provide the parts outside the CDR3, is GAGVSQSPSNKVTEKGKDVELRCDPISGHTALYWYRQSLGQGLEFLIYFQGNSAPDKSGLPSDRFSAERTGGSVSTLTIQRTQQEDSAVYLCASSLSFGGETQYFGPGTRLLVL.

The V call is TRBV27, the J call TRBJ1-1; no definite D call. The germline V gene has CDR1 MNHEY and CDR2 SMNVEV (reference sequence). The CDR3 has 15 amino acids. Deletions cut 2 bases from V and 7 bases from J, with 17 bases between. In DNA form, the CDR3 reads TGTGCCAGCAGTTTAGAAGGGCTTAAACCCAATGAAGCTTTCTTT. Translated, it gives CASSLEGLKPNEAFF.

The chain employs TRBV7-2 and TRBJ2-4, with 7 nucleotides matching TRBD1. Germline V gene data show CDR1 as SGHTA and CDR2 as FQGNSA. Trimming removed 4 bases from V and 16 bases from J; junction bases left unmatched: 10. The CDR3 spans 12 residues. The CDR3 is CASSSQSTGPYF. The CDR3 DNA is TGTGCCAGCAGCTCGCAATCGACAGGGCCCTACTTC.

The chain combines TRBV23-1 with TRBJ2-2, with 9 bases identical to TRBD1. TRBV23-1 falls under the ORF class, with uncertain function. Trimming cost V 8 bases and J 0 bases; bases outside gene matches: 13. CDR3 length equals 18 residues. CDR3 region: CASSLCWDRETNTGELFF. The CDR3 DNA is TGCGCCAGCTCCCTCTGCTGGGACAGGGAAACGAACACCGGGGAGCTGTTTTTT.

About this clone: Other DNA sequences in the sample encode the same CDR3. V and J are TRBV9 and TRBJ1-2, with a weak D call TRBD1 (5 bases). Germline-derived CDR1 and CDR2 are SGDLS and YYNGEE. The length of the CDR3 is 14 residues. Trimming took off 0 bases at V and 3 bases at J, with 9 bases between the two ends. CDR3 in amino acids: CASSVAGGDYGYTF. As DNA, the CDR3 is TGTGCCAGCAGCGTAGCCGGGGGTGACTATGGCTACACCTTC. Filled out from reference TRBV9 and TRBJ1-2, the complete variable domain reads DSGVTQTPKHLITATGQRVTLRCSPRSGDLSVYWYQQSLDQGLQFLIQYYNGEERAKGNILERFSAQQFPDLHSELNLSSLELGDSALYFCASSVAGGDYGYTFGSGTRLTVV.

About this clone: Other nucleotide sequences in the sample specify the same CDR3. The J gene is TRBJ2-7, the V gene TRBV15; the D is unclear. Germline values: CDR1 LNHNV, CDR2 YYDKDF (reference sequence). The CDR3 consists of 13 residues. V was pared by 3 bases and J by 0 bases, with 6 bases between. The CDR3 nucleotides are TGTGCCACCAGCAGGGATCCCTCCTACGAGCAGTACTTC. Translating gives CATSRDPSYEQYF.

The gene calls are TRBV5-4 and TRBJ2-5; TRBD1 matches at 9 bases. This CDR3 region has 17 residues. Trimming removed 1 base from V and 4 bases from J; junction bases left unmatched: 11. Per germline, CDR1 SGHNT and CDR2 YYREEE (reference sequence). Written as DNA, the CDR3 is TGTGCCAGCAGCTTGAGGGACAGGGTGCCGGGGAGAGAGACCCAGTACTTC. The encoded protein is CASSLRDRVPGRETQYF.

This chain links TRBV7-9 with TRBJ2-1; D unclear. The CDR3 is 13 residues long. Germline CDR1 SEHNR, CDR2 FQNEAQ (reference sequence). V was clipped by 5 bases and J by 8 bases, with 13 bases between them. The CDR3 sequence is CASSGNYQHEQFF. The CDR3 region has the DNA TGTGCCAGCAGCGGGAACTACCAGCATGAGCAGTTCTTC.

In its sample, this clone was seen once. The chain couples TRBV7-9 to TRBJ1-2; a possible D gene is TRBD1 (5 bases). The CDR3 has 14 amino acids. Looked up from germline, CDR1 is SEHNR and CDR2 is FQNEAQ (reference sequence). Trimming took 1 base from V and 4 from J, leaving 10 bases between them. CDR3 in DNA: TGTGCCAGCAGCTTAGACAGGCCGCCCTATGGCTACACCTTC. Its translation is CASSLDRPPYGYTF.

V and J are TRBV7-2 and TRBJ1-2; 9 bases match TRBD1. Germline CDR1 and CDR2: SGHTA and FQGNSA. The CDR3 totals 14 residues. V shed 3 bases and J 8 bases; nucleotides not matched to a gene: 7. Here the CDR3 DNA reads TGTGCCAGCAGCTTGGGTACAGGGGGCCGAGGCTACACCTTC. Translating it yields CASSLGTGGRGYTF.

The chain has TRBV29-1 and TRBJ2-5; the match to TRBD2 covers 8 bases. Unmatched junction bases numbered 19, after V lost 2 bases and J lost 11 bases. Germline values: CDR1 SQVTM, CDR2 ANQGSEA. The CDR3 totals 16 residues. The CDR3 DNA reads as TGCAGCGTTGAACGGGGGGGACTAGGATCTCAGCTGGAGCAGTACTTC. Its protein product is CSVERGGLGSQLEQYF.

CDR3 in DNA: TGCGCCAGCAGCCAAGCTACCGGTTTGAACACCGGGGAGCTGTTTTTT. Its protein is CASSQATGLNTGELFF. The chain combines TRBV4-3 with TRBJ2-2; no clear D. Trimming shortened V by 1 base and J by 1 base, and 10 bases separated the two germline ends. The germline gives CDR1 LGHNA, CDR2 YSLEER. The CDR3 sequence is 16 residues long.

V usage is TRBV6-1 and J usage is TRBJ2-5; 8 nucleotides align to TRBD2. The CDR3 extends over 13 amino acids. J gave up 2 bases and V 4 bases, and 0 bases lay outside the gene matches. The V gene's germline CDR1 is MNHNS and CDR2 SASEGT. CDR3 sequence: CASSAGGQETQYF. The CDR3 DNA sequence: TGTGCCAGCAGTGCGGGGGGGCAAGAGACCCAGTACTTC.